This TCR beta chain derives from a study of blood T cells in healthy people across ages. Study-wide findings and caveats: The percentage of naive T cells correlated strongly with TCR beta diversity.

This clonotype was detected many times. Its antigen is unknown. V shed 4 bases and J shed 2 bases, with 5 bases lying between them. The germline V gene encodes CDR1 ENHRY and CDR2 SYGVKD. This CDR3 is built from 12 residues. Sample-barcoded 5' priming and a J-beta primer mix drove a second PCR of roughly 6 to 12 cycles. MiXCR, applied by TCRdb to the 5' RACE reads, yields one record per CDR3 protein. The sample lists about 930,000 distinct CDR3 sequences, approximately 32% seen once, with more than 8.5% in the top ten. Another study also made use of these data, one on T cells of mothers and their children. That source adds: An overlap that was slightly higher, though non-significant, was seen in related mother-child pairs versus unrelated pairs.

The sequence was collected from a woman in her thirties or forties in good health. The chain uses TRBV10-3 and TRBJ2-5, with unresolved D. Specimen: blood. In DNA form, the CDR3 reads TGTGCCATCAGTGCTAGGCAAGAGACCCAGTACTTC. Protein sequence: CAISARQETQYF.